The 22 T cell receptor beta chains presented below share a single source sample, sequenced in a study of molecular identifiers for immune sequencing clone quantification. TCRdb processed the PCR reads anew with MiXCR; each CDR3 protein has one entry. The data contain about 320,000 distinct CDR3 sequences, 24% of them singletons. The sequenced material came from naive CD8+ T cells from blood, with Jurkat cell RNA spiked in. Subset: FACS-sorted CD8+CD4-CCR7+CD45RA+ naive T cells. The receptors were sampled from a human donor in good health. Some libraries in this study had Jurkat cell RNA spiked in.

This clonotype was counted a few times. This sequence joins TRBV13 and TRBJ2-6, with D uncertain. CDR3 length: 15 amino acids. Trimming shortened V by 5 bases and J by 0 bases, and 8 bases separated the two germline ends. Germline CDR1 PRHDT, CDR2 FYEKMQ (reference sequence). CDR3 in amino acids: CASSPPASGANVLTF. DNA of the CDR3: TGTGCCAGCAGCCCGCCTGCCTCTGGGGCCAACGTCCTGACTTTC.

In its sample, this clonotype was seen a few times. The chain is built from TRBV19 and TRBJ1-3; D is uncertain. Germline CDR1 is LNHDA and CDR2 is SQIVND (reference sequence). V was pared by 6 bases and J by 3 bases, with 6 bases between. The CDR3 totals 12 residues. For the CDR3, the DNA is TGTGCCAGTAGGGGATTTGGAAACACCATATATTTT. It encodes CASRGFGNTIYF.

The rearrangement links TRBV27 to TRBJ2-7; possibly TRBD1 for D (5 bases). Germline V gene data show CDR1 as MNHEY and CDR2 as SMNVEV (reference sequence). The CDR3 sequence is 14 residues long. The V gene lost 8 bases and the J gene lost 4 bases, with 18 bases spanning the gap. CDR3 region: CASGQTGQGYEQYF. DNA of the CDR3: TGTGCCAGCGGGCAAACGGGCCAGGGTTACGAGCAGTACTTC.

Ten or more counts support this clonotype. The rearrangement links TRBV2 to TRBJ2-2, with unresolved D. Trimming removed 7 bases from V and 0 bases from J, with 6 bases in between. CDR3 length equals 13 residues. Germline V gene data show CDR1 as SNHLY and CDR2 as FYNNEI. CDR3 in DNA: TGTGCCAGCATCAGGTCGAACACCGGGGAGCTGTTTTTT. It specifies CASIRSNTGELFF.

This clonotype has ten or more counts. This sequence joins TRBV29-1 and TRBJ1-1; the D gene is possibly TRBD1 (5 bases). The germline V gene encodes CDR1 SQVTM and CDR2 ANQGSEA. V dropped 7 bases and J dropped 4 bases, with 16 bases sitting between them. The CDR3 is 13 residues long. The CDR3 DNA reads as TGCAGCGCCGACGCAGGGTCGGGCACTGAAGCTTTCTTT. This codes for CSADAGSGTEAFF. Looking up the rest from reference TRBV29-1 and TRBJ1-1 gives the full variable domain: SAVISQKPSRDICQRGTSLTIQCQVDSQVTMMFWYRQQPGQSLTLIATANQGSEATYESGFVIDKFPISRPNLTFSTLTVSNMSPEDSSIYLCSADAGSGTEAFFGQGTRLTVV.

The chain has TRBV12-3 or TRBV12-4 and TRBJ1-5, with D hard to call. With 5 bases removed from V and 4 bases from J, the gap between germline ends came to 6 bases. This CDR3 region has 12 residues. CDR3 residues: CASSHYNQPQHF. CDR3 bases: TGTGCCAGCAGTCACTATAATCAGCCCCAGCATTTT.

The CDR3 loop reads CASSSVWTGLDEQYF. CDR3 in DNA: TGTGCCAGCAGCTCGGTCTGGACAGGGTTGGACGAGCAGTACTTC. The chain couples TRBV7-9 to TRBJ2-7; TRBD1 agrees at 8 bases. The germline gives CDR1 SEHNR, CDR2 FQNEAQ (reference sequence). The CDR3 runs to 15 residues. V gave up 4 bases and J gave up 5 bases; unmatched junction bases: 10.

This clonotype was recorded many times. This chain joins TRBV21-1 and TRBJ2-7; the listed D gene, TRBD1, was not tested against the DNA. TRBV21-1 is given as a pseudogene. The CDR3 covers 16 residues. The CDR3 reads CASSKEETESSYEQYF. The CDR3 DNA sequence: TGTGCCAGCAGCAAAGAGGAGACAGAGAGCTCCTACGAGCAGTACTTC.

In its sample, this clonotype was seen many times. The CDR3 region is CASSLWGINQPQHF. The CDR3 nucleotides are TGTGCCAGCAGCTTGTGGGGTATCAATCAGCCCCAGCATTTT. This chain uses TRBV7-9 with TRBJ1-5; D not resolved. The CDR3 extends over 14 amino acids. V lost 3 bases and J lost 3, with 9 bases in between. CDR1 SEHNR and CDR2 FQNEAQ come from the germline V gene (reference sequence).

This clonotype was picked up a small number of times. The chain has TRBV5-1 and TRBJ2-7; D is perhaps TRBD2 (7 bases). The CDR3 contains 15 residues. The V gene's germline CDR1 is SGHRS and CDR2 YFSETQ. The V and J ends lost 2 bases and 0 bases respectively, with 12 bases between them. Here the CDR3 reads CASSLIGGPSYEQYF. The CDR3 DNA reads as TGCGCCAGCAGCTTAATCGGGGGGCCCTCCTACGAGCAGTACTTC.

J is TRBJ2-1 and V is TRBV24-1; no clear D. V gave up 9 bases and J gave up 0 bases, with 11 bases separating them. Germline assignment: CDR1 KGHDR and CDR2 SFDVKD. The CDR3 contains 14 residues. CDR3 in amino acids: CATSSGGSYNEQFF. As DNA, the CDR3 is TGTGCCACCTCCTCGGGCGGCTCCTACAATGAGCAGTTCTTC.

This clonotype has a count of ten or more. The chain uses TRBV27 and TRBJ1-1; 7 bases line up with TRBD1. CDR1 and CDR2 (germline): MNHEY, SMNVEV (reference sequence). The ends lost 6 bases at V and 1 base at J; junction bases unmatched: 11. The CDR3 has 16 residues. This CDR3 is CASRRGTDLRNTEAFF. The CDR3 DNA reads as TGTGCCAGCAGGCGCGGGACAGACTTACGGAACACTGAAGCTTTCTTT.

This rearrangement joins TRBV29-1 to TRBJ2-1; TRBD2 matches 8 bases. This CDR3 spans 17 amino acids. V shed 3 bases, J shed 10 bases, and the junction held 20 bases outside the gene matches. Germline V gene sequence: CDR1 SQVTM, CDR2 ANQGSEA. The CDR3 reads CSVDRGVVLSGSGEQFF. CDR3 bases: TGCAGCGTTGATAGGGGTGTTGTTCTAAGCGGGAGTGGGGAGCAGTTCTTC.

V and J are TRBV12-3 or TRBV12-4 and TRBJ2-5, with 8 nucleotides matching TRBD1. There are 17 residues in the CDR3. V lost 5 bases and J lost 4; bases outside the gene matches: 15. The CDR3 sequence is CASSRPVSTGEAETQYF. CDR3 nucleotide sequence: TGTGCCAGCAGTAGACCCGTCTCGACAGGGGAGGCAGAGACCCAGTACTTC.

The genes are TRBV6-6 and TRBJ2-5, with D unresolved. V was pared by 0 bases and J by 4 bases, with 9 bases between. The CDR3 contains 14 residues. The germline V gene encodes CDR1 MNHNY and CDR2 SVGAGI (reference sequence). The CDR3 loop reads CASSYSEGPETQYF. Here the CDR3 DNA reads TGTGCCAGCAGTTACTCAGAAGGGCCAGAGACCCAGTACTTC.

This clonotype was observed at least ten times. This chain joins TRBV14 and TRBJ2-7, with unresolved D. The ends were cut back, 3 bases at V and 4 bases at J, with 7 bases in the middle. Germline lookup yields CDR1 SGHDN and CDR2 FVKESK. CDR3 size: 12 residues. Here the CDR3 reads CASSQVPYEQYF. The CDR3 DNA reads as TGTGCCAGCAGCCAGGTCCCTTACGAGCAGTACTTC.

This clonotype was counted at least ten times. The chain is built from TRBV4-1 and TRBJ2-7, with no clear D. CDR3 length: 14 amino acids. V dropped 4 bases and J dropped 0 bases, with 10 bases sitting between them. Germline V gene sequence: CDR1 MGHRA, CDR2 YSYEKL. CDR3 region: CASSPARSSYEQYF. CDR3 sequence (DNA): TGCGCCAGCAGCCCGGCGAGAAGCTCCTACGAGCAGTACTTC.

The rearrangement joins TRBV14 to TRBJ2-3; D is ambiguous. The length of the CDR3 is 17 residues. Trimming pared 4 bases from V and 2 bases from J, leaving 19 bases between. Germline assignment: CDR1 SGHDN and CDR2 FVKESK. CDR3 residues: CASSPLGLIPPTDTQYF. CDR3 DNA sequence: TGTGCCAGCAGCCCCCTAGGGCTTATCCCCCCCACAGATACGCAGTATTTT.

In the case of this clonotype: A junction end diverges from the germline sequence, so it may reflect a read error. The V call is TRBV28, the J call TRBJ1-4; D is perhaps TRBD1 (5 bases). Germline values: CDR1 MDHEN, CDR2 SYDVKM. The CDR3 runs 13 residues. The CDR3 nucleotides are TGTGCCAGCGGGGACCAAACTAATGAAAAACCGTTTTTT. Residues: CASGDQTNEKPFF.

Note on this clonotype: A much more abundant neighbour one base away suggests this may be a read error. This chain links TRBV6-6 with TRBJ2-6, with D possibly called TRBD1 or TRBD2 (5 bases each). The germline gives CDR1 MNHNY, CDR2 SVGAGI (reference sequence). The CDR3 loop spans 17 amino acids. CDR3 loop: CASSYSPAGTGANVQTF. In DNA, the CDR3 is TGTGCCAGCAGTTACTCCCCCGCAGGGACCGGGGCCAACGTCCAGACTTTC.

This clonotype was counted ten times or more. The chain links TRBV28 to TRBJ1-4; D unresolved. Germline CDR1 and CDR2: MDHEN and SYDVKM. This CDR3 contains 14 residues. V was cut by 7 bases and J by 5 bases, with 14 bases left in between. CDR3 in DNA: TGTGCCAGCACCTGGGAGGCAGAAAATGAAAAACTGTTTTTT. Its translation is CASTWEAENEKLFF.

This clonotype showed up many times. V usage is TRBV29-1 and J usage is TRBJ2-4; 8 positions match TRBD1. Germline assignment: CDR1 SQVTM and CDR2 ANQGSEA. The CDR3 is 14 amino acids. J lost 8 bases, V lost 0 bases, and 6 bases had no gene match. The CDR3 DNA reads TGCAGCGTTGAAGAGGGCCAGGGGGCTTACATTCAGTACTTC. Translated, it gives CSVEEGQGAYIQYF.